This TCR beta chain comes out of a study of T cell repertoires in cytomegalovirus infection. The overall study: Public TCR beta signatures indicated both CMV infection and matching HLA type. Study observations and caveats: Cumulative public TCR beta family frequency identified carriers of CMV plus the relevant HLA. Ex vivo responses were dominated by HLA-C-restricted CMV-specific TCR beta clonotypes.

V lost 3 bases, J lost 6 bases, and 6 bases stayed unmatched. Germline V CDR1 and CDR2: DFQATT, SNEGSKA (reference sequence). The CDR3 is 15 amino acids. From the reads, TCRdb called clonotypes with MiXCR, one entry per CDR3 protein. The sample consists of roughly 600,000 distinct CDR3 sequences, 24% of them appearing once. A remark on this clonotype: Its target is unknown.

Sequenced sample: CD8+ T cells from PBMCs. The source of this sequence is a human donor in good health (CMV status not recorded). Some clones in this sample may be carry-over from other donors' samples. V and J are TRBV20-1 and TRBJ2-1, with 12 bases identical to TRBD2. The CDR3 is CSARALAGGINEQFF. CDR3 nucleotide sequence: TGCAGTGCTAGGGCACTAGCGGGGGGAATCAATGAGCAGTTCTTC.